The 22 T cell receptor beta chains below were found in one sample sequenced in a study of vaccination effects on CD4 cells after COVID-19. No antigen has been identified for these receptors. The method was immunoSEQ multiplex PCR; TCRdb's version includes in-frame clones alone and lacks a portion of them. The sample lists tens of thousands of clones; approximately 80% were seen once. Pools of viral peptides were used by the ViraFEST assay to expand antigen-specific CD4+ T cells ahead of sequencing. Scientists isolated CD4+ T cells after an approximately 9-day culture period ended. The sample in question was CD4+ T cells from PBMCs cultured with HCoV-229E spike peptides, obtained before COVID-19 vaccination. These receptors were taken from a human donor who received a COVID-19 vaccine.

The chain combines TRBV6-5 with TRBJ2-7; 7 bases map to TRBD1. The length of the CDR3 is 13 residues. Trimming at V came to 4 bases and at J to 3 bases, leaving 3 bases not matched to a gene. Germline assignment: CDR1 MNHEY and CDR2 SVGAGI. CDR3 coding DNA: TGTGCCAGCAGTTTCCGACAGGGCTACGAGCAGTACGTC. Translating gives CASSFRQGYEQYV.

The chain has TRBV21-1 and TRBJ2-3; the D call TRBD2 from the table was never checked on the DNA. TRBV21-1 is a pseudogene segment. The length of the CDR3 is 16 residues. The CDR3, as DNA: TGTGCCAGCAGCAAAGCTAGAAGGAGTGGCACAGATACGCAGTATTTT. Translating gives CASSKARRSGTDTQYF.

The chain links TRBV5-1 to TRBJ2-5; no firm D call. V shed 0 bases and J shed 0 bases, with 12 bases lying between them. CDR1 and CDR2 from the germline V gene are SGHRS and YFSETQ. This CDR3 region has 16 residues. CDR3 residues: CASSLASWADQETQYF. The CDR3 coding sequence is TGCGCCAGCAGCTTGGCCTCTTGGGCAGACCAAGAGACCCAGTACTTC.

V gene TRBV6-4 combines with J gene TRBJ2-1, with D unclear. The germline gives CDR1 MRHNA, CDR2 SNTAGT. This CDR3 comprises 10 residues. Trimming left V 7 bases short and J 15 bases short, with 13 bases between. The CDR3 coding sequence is TGTGCCAGCACGGCTGGGTCCCTGTTCTTC. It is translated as CASTAGSLFF.

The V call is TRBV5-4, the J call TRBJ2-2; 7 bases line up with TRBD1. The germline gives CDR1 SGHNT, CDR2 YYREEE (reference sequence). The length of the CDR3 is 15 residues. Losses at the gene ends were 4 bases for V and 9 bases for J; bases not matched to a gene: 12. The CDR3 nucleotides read TGTGCCAGCAGCCTAGGACAGGCAAGTTTCCGGGAGCTGTTTTTT. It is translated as CASSLGQASFRELFF.

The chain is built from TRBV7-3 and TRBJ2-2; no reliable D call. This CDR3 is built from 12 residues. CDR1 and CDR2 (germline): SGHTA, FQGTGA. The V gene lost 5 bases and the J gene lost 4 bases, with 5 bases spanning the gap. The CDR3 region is CASSLGTGELFF. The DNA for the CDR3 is TGTGCCAGCAGCCTAGGCACCGGGGAGCTGTTTTTT.

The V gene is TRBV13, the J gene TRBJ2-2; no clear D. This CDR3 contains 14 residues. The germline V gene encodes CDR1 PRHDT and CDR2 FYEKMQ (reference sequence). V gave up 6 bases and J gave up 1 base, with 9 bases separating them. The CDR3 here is CASSPRRNTGELFF. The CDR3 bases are TGTGCCAGCAGTCCTCGGAGGAACACCGGGGAGCTGTTTTTT.

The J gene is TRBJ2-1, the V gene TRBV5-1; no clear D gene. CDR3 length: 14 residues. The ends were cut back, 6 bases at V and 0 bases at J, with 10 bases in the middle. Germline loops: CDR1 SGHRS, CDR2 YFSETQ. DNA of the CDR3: TGCGCCAGCACCGCAGAGAGCTCCTACAATGAGCAGTTCTTC. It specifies CASTAESSYNEQFF.

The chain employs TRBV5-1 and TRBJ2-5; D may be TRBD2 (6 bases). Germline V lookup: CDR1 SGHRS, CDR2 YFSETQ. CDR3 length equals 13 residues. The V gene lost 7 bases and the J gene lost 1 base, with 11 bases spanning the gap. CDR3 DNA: TGCGCCAGCCAAAGGGACTCCCAAGAGACCCAGTACTTC. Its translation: CASQRDSQETQYF.

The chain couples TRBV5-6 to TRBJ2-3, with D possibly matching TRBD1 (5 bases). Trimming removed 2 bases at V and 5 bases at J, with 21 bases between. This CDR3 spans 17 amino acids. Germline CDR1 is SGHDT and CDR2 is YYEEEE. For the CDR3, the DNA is TGTGCCAGCAGCTTATACCAGGGAAGGGTGAGAAAAGATACGCAGTATTTT. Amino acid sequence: CASSLYQGRVRKDTQYF.

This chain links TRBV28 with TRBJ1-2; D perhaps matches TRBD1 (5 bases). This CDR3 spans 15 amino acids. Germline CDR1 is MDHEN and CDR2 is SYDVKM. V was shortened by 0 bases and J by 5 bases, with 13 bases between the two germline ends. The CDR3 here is CASSLWGRVRYGYTF. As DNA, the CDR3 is TGTGCCAGCAGTTTATGGGGCAGGGTTAGGTATGGCTACACCTTC.

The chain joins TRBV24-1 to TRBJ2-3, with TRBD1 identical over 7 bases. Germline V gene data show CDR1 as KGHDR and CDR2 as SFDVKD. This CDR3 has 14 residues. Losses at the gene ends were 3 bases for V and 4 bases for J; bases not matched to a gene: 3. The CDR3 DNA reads TGTGCCACCAGTGATCAGACAGGGTCAGATACGCAGTATTTT. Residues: CATSDQTGSDTQYF.

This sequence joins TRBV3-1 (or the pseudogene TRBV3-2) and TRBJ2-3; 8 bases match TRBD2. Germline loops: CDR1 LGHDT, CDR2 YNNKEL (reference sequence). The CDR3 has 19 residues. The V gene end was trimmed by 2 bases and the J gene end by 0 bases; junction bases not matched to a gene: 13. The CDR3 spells CASSQSRGAVAGSTDTQYF. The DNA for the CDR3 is TGTGCCAGCAGCCAATCGAGAGGAGCCGTAGCGGGGAGCACAGATACGCAGTATTTT.

The CDR3 DNA follows: TGCGCCAGCAGCCAAGGACAGGGTGCTGGAAACACCATATATTTT. Its protein product is CASSQGQGAGNTIYF. This chain uses TRBV4-3 with TRBJ1-3; 7 bases are shared with TRBD1. Germline V CDR1 and CDR2: LGHNA, YSLEER. The CDR3 is 15 residues long. J gave up 2 bases and V 1 base, and 2 bases lay outside the gene matches.

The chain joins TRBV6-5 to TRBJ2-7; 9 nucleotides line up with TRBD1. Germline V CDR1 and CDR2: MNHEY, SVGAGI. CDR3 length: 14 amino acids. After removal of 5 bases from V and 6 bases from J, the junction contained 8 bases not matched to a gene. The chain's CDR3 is CASSLQGASLEQYV. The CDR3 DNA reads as TGTGCCAGCAGTCTACAGGGGGCCTCACTCGAGCAGTACGTC.

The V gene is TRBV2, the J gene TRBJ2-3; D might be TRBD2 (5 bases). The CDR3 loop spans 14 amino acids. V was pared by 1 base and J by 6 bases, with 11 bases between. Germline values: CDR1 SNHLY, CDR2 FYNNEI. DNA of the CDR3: TGTGCCAGCAGTGAAGGTGGTGGCGGGGATACGCAGTATTTT. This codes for CASSEGGGGDTQYF.

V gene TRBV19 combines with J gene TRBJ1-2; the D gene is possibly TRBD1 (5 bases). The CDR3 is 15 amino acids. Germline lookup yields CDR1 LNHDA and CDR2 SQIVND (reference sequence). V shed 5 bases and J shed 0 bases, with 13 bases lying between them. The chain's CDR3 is CASSGSGRSNYGYTF. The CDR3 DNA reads TGTGCCAGTAGTGGATCAGGGAGATCTAACTATGGCTACACCTTC.

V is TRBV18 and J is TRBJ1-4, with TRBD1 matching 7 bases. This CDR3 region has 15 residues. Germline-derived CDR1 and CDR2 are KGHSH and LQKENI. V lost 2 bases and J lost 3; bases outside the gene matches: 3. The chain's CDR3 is CASSPSQGPNEKLFF. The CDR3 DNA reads TGTGCCAGCTCACCATCACAGGGGCCTAATGAAAAACTGTTTTTT. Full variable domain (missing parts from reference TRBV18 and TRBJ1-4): NAGVMQNPRHLVRRRGQEARLRCSPMKGHSHVYWYRQLPEEGLKFMVYLQKENIIDESGMPKERFSAEFPKEGPSILRIQQVVRGDSAAYFCASSPSQGPNEKLFFGSGTQLSVL.

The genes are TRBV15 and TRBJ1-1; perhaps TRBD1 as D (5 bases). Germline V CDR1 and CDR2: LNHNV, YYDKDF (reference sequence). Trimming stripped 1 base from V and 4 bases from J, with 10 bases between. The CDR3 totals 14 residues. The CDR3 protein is CATSRVTGVTEAFF. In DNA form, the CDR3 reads TGTGCCACCAGCAGAGTAACAGGTGTCACTGAAGCTTTCTTT. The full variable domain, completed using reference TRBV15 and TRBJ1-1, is DAMVIQNPRYQVTQFGKPVTLSCSQTLNHNVMYWYQQKSSQAPKLLFHYYDKDFNNEADTPDNFQSRRPNTSFCFLDIRSPGLGDTAMYLCATSRVTGVTEAFFGQGTRLTVV.

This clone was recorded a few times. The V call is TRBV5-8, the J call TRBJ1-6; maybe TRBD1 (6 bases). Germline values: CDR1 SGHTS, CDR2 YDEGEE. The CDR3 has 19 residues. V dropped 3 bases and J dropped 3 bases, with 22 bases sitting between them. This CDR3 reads CASSWGGQTAANYNSPLHF. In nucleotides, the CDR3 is TGTGCCAGCAGCTGGGGCGGACAGACCGCAGCCAACTATAATTCACCCCTCCACTTT.

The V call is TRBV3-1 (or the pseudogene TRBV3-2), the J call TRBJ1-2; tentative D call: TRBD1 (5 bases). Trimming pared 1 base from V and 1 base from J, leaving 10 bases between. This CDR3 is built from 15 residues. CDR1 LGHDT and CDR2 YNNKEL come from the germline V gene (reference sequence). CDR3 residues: CASSQGGTDNYGYTF. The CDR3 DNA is TGTGCCAGCAGCCAAGGTGGGACTGATAACTATGGCTACACCTTC.

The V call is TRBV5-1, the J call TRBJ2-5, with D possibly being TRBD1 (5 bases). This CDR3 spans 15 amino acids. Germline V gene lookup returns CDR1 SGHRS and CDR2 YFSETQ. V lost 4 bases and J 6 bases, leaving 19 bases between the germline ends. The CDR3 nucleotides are TGCGCCAGCAGCCTCAGGAGCCAGGGCGAGCAGACCCAGTACTTC. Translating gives CASSLRSQGEQTQYF.